This T cell receptor (beta chain) stems from a study of CD8+ T cells in alopecia areata. Collection of lesional scalp punch biopsies and peripheral blood was performed in alopecia areata patients. It was cDNA, reverse transcribed from extracted RNA, that served as the sequencing template. The repertoire was sequenced with immunoSEQ multiplex PCR; TCRdb's copy has only in-frame clones and lacks some. The sample lists 65,000 to 95,000 clones; about 53% were seen once. Whole-study findings and limits: For lesional scalp, especially alopecia totalis/universalis, clonality was higher than in normal scalp.

The CDR3 spans 13 residues. V lost 3 bases and J 6 bases, leaving 10 bases between the germline ends. CDR1 is SGHNT, CDR2 YENEEA, per germline. As regards this clone: Its antigen is as yet unknown.

The V gene is TRBV11-3, the J gene TRBJ2-3; D gene ambiguous. The TCR comes from a human donor with alopecia areata. The sequenced sample was NKG2D-high CD8+ T cells sorted from blood. The CDR3 DNA follows: TGTGCCAGCAGCTTCGGACCCCTGGATACGCAGTATTTT. The encoded protein is CASSFGPLDTQYF.